Below, 22 T cell receptor beta chains from the same sample are listed, as sequenced in a study of OX40 agonist ivuxolimab in advanced cancers. Measured with immunoSEQ multiplex PCR; TCRdb has only the in-frame clones, and not every one. Of roughly 100,000 clones in the sample, under 85% were seen once. The source material was CD4+ or CD8+ T cells sorted from blood, sampled in a trial of the OX40 agonist ivuxolimab. The source is an adult with an advanced solid tumor such as melanoma, head and neck, liver or kidney cancer.

The table lists this clone with a few counts. The rearrangement uses TRBV19 and TRBJ2-5; 10 nucleotides line up with TRBD2. This CDR3 has 17 amino acids. Per germline, CDR1 LNHDA and CDR2 SQIVND (reference sequence). With 7 bases clipped from V and 2 bases from J, the junction kept 13 bases outside the gene matches. CDR3 in DNA: TGTGCCAGTAATTGCCCAGCGGGAGGGGGAAGGCAAGAGACCCAGTACTTC. Protein: CASNCPAGGGRQETQYF.

The J gene is TRBJ2-4, the V gene TRBV19; 11 nucleotides align to TRBD2. The J segment lost 0 bases and the V segment lost 4 bases, leaving 11 bases of the junction unmatched. CDR1 is LNHDA and CDR2 is SQIVND in the germline V gene (reference sequence). The CDR3 length is 19 residues. The CDR3 sequence is CASSTLTSGRNRAKNIQYF. CDR3 coding DNA: TGTGCCAGTAGTACCCTTACTAGCGGGAGAAATCGAGCCAAAAACATTCAGTACTTC.

V is TRBV7-8 and J is TRBJ2-7; possible D gene TRBD1, 6 bases. With 3 bases removed from V and 3 bases from J, the gap between germline ends came to 12 bases. Germline loops: CDR1 SGHVS, CDR2 FQNEAQ. CDR3 length equals 14 residues. CDR3 coding DNA: TGTGCCAGCAGCTTTTTGGACAGAATCTACGAGCAGTACTTC. It yields the protein CASSFLDRIYEQYF. The full variable domain, in which reference TRBV7-8 and TRBJ2-7 provide the parts outside the CDR3, is GAGVSQSPRYKVAKRGQDVALRCDPISGHVSLFWYQQALGQGPEFLTYFQNEAQLDKSGLPSDRFFAERPEGSVSTLKIQRTQQEDSAVYLCASSFLDRIYEQYFGPGTRLTVT.

The chain employs TRBV7-9 and TRBJ2-7; 8 bases align to TRBD2. Germline loops: CDR1 SEHNR, CDR2 FQNEAQ (reference sequence). The CDR3 extends over 17 amino acids. The V and J ends lost 4 bases and 0 bases, in that order; junction bases with no gene match: 11. The CDR3 spells CASSSGVNSGSSYEQYF. CDR3 coding DNA: TGTGCCAGCAGCTCTGGGGTTAACAGCGGGAGCTCCTACGAGCAGTACTTC.

V and J are TRBV28 and TRBJ2-1, with D perhaps TRBD2 (6 bases). CDR3 length: 12 amino acids. V was cut by 0 bases and J by 12 bases, with 9 bases left in between. Germline V gives CDR1 MDHEN, CDR2 SYDVKM. The CDR3 nucleotides are TGTGCCAGCAGTTTATGGGGAGGTCGGCAGTTCTTC. It codes for CASSLWGGRQFF.

This chain links TRBV7-2 with TRBJ2-2, with unresolved D. The CDR3 has 15 amino acids. Germline V gene data show CDR1 as SGHTA and CDR2 as FQGNSA. V was pared by 3 bases and J by 2 bases, with 10 bases between. CDR3 sequence: CASSFGTVNTGELFF. CDR3 coding DNA: TGTGCCAGCAGCTTCGGTACAGTCAACACCGGGGAGCTGTTTTTT.

The genes are TRBV7-6 and TRBJ2-5, with 7 positions matching TRBD1. Per the germline V gene, CDR1 is SGHVS and CDR2 is FNYEAQ. The ends lost 5 bases at V and 5 bases at J; junction bases unmatched: 8. The CDR3 length is 14 residues. The CDR3: CASSRILQGETQYF. The CDR3 bases are TGTGCCAGCAGCCGAATCTTACAGGGGGAGACCCAGTACTTC.

V gene TRBV18 combines with J gene TRBJ2-2; D is uncertain. This CDR3 is 15 amino acids long. The V end lost 3 bases, the J end lost 1 base, and 9 bases lay between the germline ends. Germline loops: CDR1 KGHSH, CDR2 LQKENI. In nucleotides, the CDR3 is TGTGCCAGCTCACCGAGTACGGGGAACACCGGGGAGCTGTTTTTT. As protein: CASSPSTGNTGELFF.

The gene calls are TRBV11-3 and TRBJ2-7; D may correspond to TRBD1 or TRBD2 (6 bases each). The CDR3 runs 14 residues. V shed 5 bases and J shed 3 bases, with 14 bases lying between them. The germline V gene encodes CDR1 SGHNT and CDR2 YENEEA. CDR3: CASSPRGDGYEQYF. The DNA for the CDR3 is TGTGCCAGCAGCCCAAGGGGGGACGGCTACGAGCAGTACTTC. Complete variable domain (other parts from reference TRBV11-3 and TRBJ2-7): EAGVVQSPRYKIIEKKQPVAFWCNPISGHNTLYWYLQNLGQGPELLIRYENEEAVDDSQLPKDRFSAERLKGVDSTLKIQPAELGDSAVYLCASSPRGDGYEQYFGPGTRLTVT.

The DNA for the CDR3 is TGCGCCAGCAGCCATACCGCAAACGGACAGGTACTCAATCAAGAGACCCAGTACTTC. It specifies CASSHTANGQVLNQETQYF. The chain links TRBV5-1 to TRBJ2-5; TRBD1 matches 7 bases. CDR1 and CDR2 from the germline V gene are SGHRS and YFSETQ. V dropped 4 bases and J dropped 2; count of bases not matched to a gene: 20. The CDR3 runs to 19 residues. The whole variable domain, filled in from reference TRBV5-1 and TRBJ2-5, reads KAGVTQTPRYLIKTRGQQVTLSCSPISGHRSVSWYQQTPGQGLQFLFEYFSETQRNKGNFPGRFSGRQFSNSRSEMNVSTLELGDSALYLCASSHTANGQVLNQETQYFGPGTRLLVL.

The gene calls are TRBV5-4 and TRBJ2-6; 8 bases line up with TRBD1. The CDR3 runs 19 residues. Germline values: CDR1 SGHNT, CDR2 YYREEE (reference sequence). The J segment lost 0 bases and the V segment lost 2 bases, leaving 10 bases of the junction unmatched. CDR3 sequence: CASSFPYGTGSSGANVLTF. DNA of the CDR3: TGTGCCAGCAGCTTCCCATATGGGACAGGAAGCTCTGGGGCCAACGTCCTGACTTTC.

The chain combines TRBV30 with TRBJ2-7; a weak D match, TRBD2 (7 bases). The germline CDR1 and CDR2 sequences are GTSNPN and SVGIG (reference sequence). With 1 base removed from V and 7 bases from J, the gap between germline ends came to 20 bases. The CDR3 loop spans 15 amino acids. The CDR3 here is CAWSELGGQGGEQYF. The DNA for the CDR3 is TGTGCCTGGAGTGAACTCGGGGGGCAAGGGGGAGAGCAGTACTTC. The whole variable domain, remainder taken from reference TRBV30 and TRBJ2-7, is SQTIHQWPATLVQPVGSPLSLECTVEGTSNPNLYWYRQAAGRGLQLLFYSVGIGQISSEVPQNLSASRPQDRQFILSSKKLLLSDSGFYLCAWSELGGQGGEQYFGPGTRLTVT.

The chain couples TRBV4-3 to TRBJ1-5, with TRBD1 identical over 9 bases. V lost 4 bases to trimming and J lost 6 bases; unmatched junction nucleotides: 4. The CDR3 contains 14 residues. In germline, CDR1 is LGHNA, CDR2 YSLEER. The CDR3 DNA follows: TGCGCCAGCAGCCTGGACAGGGGAGTTCAGCCCCAGCATTTT. This codes for CASSLDRGVQPQHF.

This chain connects TRBV6-5 to TRBJ2-6, with D uncertain. This CDR3 spans 12 amino acids. V lost 5 bases to trimming and J lost 12 bases, with 11 bases between them. Looked up from germline, CDR1 is MNHEY and CDR2 is SVGAGI. DNA for the CDR3: TGTGCCAGCAGTATTTCTGGCGGCGTCCTGACTTTC. Its protein is CASSISGGVLTF.

Only a few counts were recorded for this clone. This rearrangement joins TRBV2 to TRBJ2-2, with D unresolved. Trimming removed 5 bases at V and 7 bases at J, with 11 bases between. The CDR3 has 13 amino acids. CDR1 is SNHLY, CDR2 FYNNEI, per germline. The CDR3 region has the DNA TGTGCCAGCAGTACACACCTCGGCGGGGAGCTGTTTTTT. It translates to CASSTHLGGELFF.

V and J are TRBV14 and TRBJ2-7, with D hard to call. This CDR3 is built from 13 residues. Trimming stripped 2 bases from V and 2 bases from J, with 7 bases between. Per germline, CDR1 SGHDN and CDR2 FVKESK. The CDR3 is CASSQTATYEQYF. The CDR3 coding sequence is TGTGCCAGCAGCCAAACAGCGACCTACGAGCAGTACTTC.

This clone was seen a few times. The chain uses TRBV19 and TRBJ1-1; 10 nucleotides line up with TRBD1. The CDR3 length is 14 residues. The V gene end was trimmed by 5 bases and the J gene end by 4 bases; junction bases not matched to a gene: 4. The germline gives CDR1 LNHDA, CDR2 SQIVND (reference sequence). The CDR3 coding sequence is TGTGCCAGTAGTCCGGGACAGGGGTTCACTGAAGCTTTCTTT. It is translated as CASSPGQGFTEAFF.

The chain recombines TRBV7-9 with TRBJ2-7; D assignment may be TRBD1 or TRBD2 (5 bases each). Trimming left V 2 bases short and J 6 bases short, with 14 bases between. The CDR3 contains 14 residues. Germline lookup yields CDR1 SEHNR and CDR2 FQNEAQ (reference sequence). DNA for the CDR3: TGTGCCAGCAGCTTATCCGGGGCTGCCCTCGAGCAGTACTTC. It specifies CASSLSGAALEQYF.

The chain uses TRBV10-3 and TRBJ2-1; 15 nucleotides match TRBD2. Germline-derived CDR1 and CDR2 are ENHRY and SYGVKD. J was trimmed by 12 bases and V by 3 bases; bases with no gene match: 6. The CDR3 spans 15 residues. This chain's CDR3 is CAISEWTSGRAGQFF. CDR3 DNA: TGTGCCATCAGTGAATGGACTAGCGGGAGGGCCGGGCAGTTCTTC.

V is TRBV9 and J is TRBJ2-7, with a possible D match to TRBD1 (6 bases). The CDR3 length is 14 residues. From germline, CDR1 is SGDLS and CDR2 YYNGEE. V was trimmed by 2 bases and J by 3 bases, leaving 12 bases between them. The CDR3 here is CASSVAGEIYEQYF. The CDR3 coding sequence is TGTGCCAGCAGCGTGGCAGGGGAAATCTACGAGCAGTACTTC.

The chain has TRBV28 and TRBJ2-7; D uncertain. Germline V gene data show CDR1 as MDHEN and CDR2 as SYDVKM. The CDR3 is made up of 14 amino acids. Trimming removed 3 bases at V and 2 bases at J, with 11 bases between. CDR3 protein: CASSFLGITYEQYF. CDR3 nucleotides: TGTGCCAGCAGTTTTCTGGGGATTACCTACGAGCAGTACTTC.

The chain links TRBV15 to TRBJ2-5; no definite D call. This CDR3 contains 15 residues. Germline CDR1 and CDR2: LNHNV and YYDKDF (reference sequence). The ends were cut back, 0 bases at V and 4 bases at J, with 12 bases in the middle. The CDR3 reads CATSRDKGQAETQYF. In DNA, the CDR3 is TGTGCCACCAGCAGAGACAAGGGCCAGGCAGAGACCCAGTACTTC.